The 15 T cell receptor beta chains below were found in one sample sequenced in a study of Ad26.COV2.S vaccination and SARS-CoV-2 variants. Treatment denoted: over 15 received Ad26.COV2.S at low or high dose, single or two shots; about 5 received placebo; per-sample allocation not given. Following the first vaccine or placebo injection, samples were taken on day 63. Data came from immunoSEQ multiplex PCR; TCRdb stores just in-frame clones and leaves some out. This table has approximately 350,000 clones, 80% to 90% appearing once. The sequenced sample was peripheral blood, obtained in a trial of Ad26.COV2.S vaccine versus placebo. Source of these receptors: a person aged 18-65 years who received the Ad26.COV2.S COVID-19 vaccine or a placebo.

The chain joins TRBV29-1 to TRBJ1-4, with TRBD1 matching over 7 bases. In germline, CDR1 is SQVTM, CDR2 ANQGSEA. Unmatched junction bases numbered 8, after V lost 5 bases and J lost 8 bases. The CDR3 runs to 13 residues. CDR3 in amino acids: CSVMTGRWEKLFF. CDR3 sequence (DNA): TGCAGCGTTATGACAGGGAGGTGGGAAAAACTGTTTTTT. Together with reference TRBV29-1 and TRBJ1-4, the CDR3 gives the full variable domain: SAVISQKPSRDICQRGTSLTIQCQVDSQVTMMFWYRQQPGQSLTLIATANQGSEATYESGFVIDKFPISRPNLTFSTLTVSNMSPEDSSIYLCSVMTGRWEKLFFGSGTQLSVL.

This clone was detected once. The chain combines TRBV6-1 with TRBJ2-3; tentative D call: TRBD1 (6 bases). The V end lost 3 bases, the J end lost 1 base, and 11 bases lay between the germline ends. CDR1 is MNHNS and CDR2 is SASEGT in the germline V gene. The CDR3 length is 15 residues. DNA of the CDR3: TGTGCCAGCAGTGAGGGGGCGCAGGGCACAGATACGCAGTATTTT. It codes for CASSEGAQGTDTQYF.

The rearrangement links TRBV5-6 to TRBJ2-6; possibly TRBD2 for D (5 bases). The CDR3 is 19 residues long. Trimming pared 6 bases from V and 0 bases from J, leaving 22 bases between. CDR1 SGHDT and CDR2 YYEEEE come from the germline V gene. The CDR3 DNA sequence: TGTGCCAGCATTATCCTCCGTCGTGGACTCGCCTCTGGGGCCAACGTCCTGACTTTC. It encodes CASIILRRGLASGANVLTF. Using reference TRBV5-6 and TRBJ2-6 for the parts outside the CDR3, the full variable domain is DAGVTQSPTHLIKTRGQQVTLRCSPKSGHDTVSWYQQALGQGPQFIFQYYEEEERQRGNFPDRFSGHQFPNYSSELNVNALLLGDSALYLCASIILRRGLASGANVLTFGAGSRLTVL.

This chain connects TRBV29-1 to TRBJ2-2, with 10 bases fitting TRBD2. The CDR3 consists of 15 residues. From germline, CDR1 is SQVTM and CDR2 ANQGSEA. Losses at the gene ends were 2 bases for V and 4 bases for J; bases not matched to a gene: 4. The CDR3 sequence is CSVELAGGPTGELFF. In nucleotides, the CDR3 is TGCAGCGTTGAATTAGCGGGGGGCCCCACCGGGGAGCTGTTTTTT.

The chain carries TRBV18 and TRBJ2-3; 7 positions agree with TRBD2. After removal of 2 bases from V and 3 bases from J, the junction contained 5 bases not matched to a gene. Germline lookup yields CDR1 KGHSH and CDR2 LQKENI. This CDR3 has 15 residues. The CDR3 DNA sequence: TGTGCCAGCTCACCATGGACTAGAACTACAGATACGCAGTATTTT. Its protein product is CASSPWTRTTDTQYF.

The chain has TRBV6-5 and TRBJ1-2; D might be TRBD1 (6 bases). The CDR3 consists of 15 residues. From germline, CDR1 is MNHEY and CDR2 SVGAGI. V lost 2 bases to trimming and J lost 5 bases, with 15 bases between them. The CDR3 region has the DNA TGTGCCAGCAGTTACGGTTGGGACAAGAAATATGGCTACACCTTC. Amino acid sequence: CASSYGWDKKYGYTF.

This chain links TRBV12-3 or TRBV12-4 with TRBJ1-2, with D unresolved. Trimming took off 3 bases at V and 1 base at J, with 6 bases between the two ends. The CDR3 spans 13 residues. Here the CDR3 DNA reads TGTGCCAGCAGTTTCGAAAGTAACTATGGCTACACCTTC. Protein product: CASSFESNYGYTF.

The gene calls are TRBV15 and TRBJ2-5; D may be TRBD2 (6 bases). V dropped 4 bases and J dropped 5 bases, with 14 bases sitting between them. Germline V gene data show CDR1 as LNHNV and CDR2 as YYDKDF (reference sequence). The CDR3 is 14 residues long. The CDR3 sequence is CATSTVGTPETQYF. CDR3 DNA sequence: TGTGCCACCAGCACCGTCGGGACTCCGGAGACCCAGTACTTC.

This clone appeared a few times. V usage is TRBV20-1 and J usage is TRBJ2-7; weak D call: TRBD1 (5 bases). The CDR3 spans 11 residues. Trimming pared 5 bases from V and 4 bases from J, leaving 9 bases between. From germline, CDR1 is DFQATT and CDR2 SNEGSKA (reference sequence). CDR3 region: CSAPGLYEQYF. CDR3 nucleotides: TGCAGTGCTCCAGGGTTGTACGAGCAGTACTTC.

J is TRBJ1-5 and V is TRBV2, with D perhaps TRBD1 (6 bases). Trimming pared 0 bases from V and 4 bases from J, leaving 19 bases between. Germline V gene lookup returns CDR1 SNHLY and CDR2 FYNNEI. CDR3 length: 18 amino acids. The CDR3 protein is CASSEAPGQGNRNQPQHF. In DNA form, the CDR3 reads TGTGCCAGCAGTGAAGCGCCAGGGCAGGGGAACCGGAATCAGCCCCAGCATTTT.

Concerning this clone: This CDR3 is also generated by other DNA sequences in the sample. The genes are TRBV7-9 and TRBJ2-3; D unclear. The CDR3 is 14 residues long. CDR1 and CDR2 from the germline V gene are SEHNR and FQNEAQ (reference sequence). Deletions cut 1 base from V and 0 bases from J, with 5 bases between. In DNA, the CDR3 is TGTGCCAGCAGCTTAGGAGCAAGCACAGATACGCAGTATTTT. It encodes CASSLGASTDTQYF. Full variable domain (remainder filled in from reference TRBV7-9 and TRBJ2-3): DTGVSQNPRHKITKRGQNVTFRCDPISEHNRLYWYRQTLGQGPEFLTYFQNEAQLEKSRLLSDRFSAERPKGSFSTLEIQRTEQGDSAMYLCASSLGASTDTQYFGPGTRLTVL.

The chain recombines TRBV11-1 with TRBJ1-2, with 10 nucleotides matching TRBD1. V was pared by 5 bases and J by 3 bases, with 6 bases of the junction left unmatched. Germline values: CDR1 SGHAT, CDR2 FQDESV (reference sequence). The CDR3 spans 15 residues. The CDR3 sequence is CASSPGTGAYYGYTF. The CDR3 DNA follows: TGTGCCAGCAGCCCAGGGACAGGGGCGTACTATGGCTACACCTTC.

CDR3 bases: TGTGCCTGGAGTGCGAGGTGGGATCAGCCCCAGCATTTT. Its protein product is CAWSARWDQPQHF. The chain links TRBV30 to TRBJ1-5, with D hard to call. CDR1 is GTSNPN, CDR2 SVGIG, per germline (reference sequence). The V end lost 1 base, the J end lost 5 bases, and 9 bases lay between the germline ends. This CDR3 region has 13 residues. Based on the CDR3 plus reference TRBV30 and TRBJ1-5, the full variable domain is SQTIHQWPATLVQPVGSPLSLECTVEGTSNPNLYWYRQAAGRGLQLLFYSVGIGQISSEVPQNLSASRPQDRQFILSSKKLLLSDSGFYLCAWSARWDQPQHFGDGTRLSIL.

The V and J genes are TRBV25-1 and TRBJ1-1; 9 bases agree with TRBD1. Germline V gene lookup returns CDR1 MGHDK and CDR2 SYGVNS. The CDR3 spans 14 residues. The V segment lost 5 bases and the J segment 5 bases; nucleotides outside the gene matches: 6. The CDR3 DNA reads as TGTGCCAGCAGTAAACAGGGGGCGAGGACTGAAGCTTTCTTT. This codes for CASSKQGARTEAFF.

The chain uses TRBV10-3 and TRBJ1-5; D unclear. Trimming pared 3 bases from V and 4 bases from J, leaving 4 bases between. The CDR3 extends over 12 amino acids. Germline V gene data show CDR1 as ENHRY and CDR2 as SYGVKD. The CDR3 region is CAISDGNQPQHF. The CDR3 bases are TGTGCCATCAGTGACGGGAATCAGCCCCAGCATTTT.